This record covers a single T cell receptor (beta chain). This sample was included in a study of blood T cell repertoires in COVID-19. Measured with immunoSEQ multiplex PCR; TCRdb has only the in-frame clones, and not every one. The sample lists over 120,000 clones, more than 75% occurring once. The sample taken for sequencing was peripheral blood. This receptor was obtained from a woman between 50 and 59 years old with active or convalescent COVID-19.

CDR3 protein: CASSYSQGYSGNTIYF. The CDR3 nucleotides read TGTGCCAGCAGTTACTCGCAGGGGTACTCTGGAAACACCATATATTTT. This chain joins TRBV6-5 and TRBJ1-3; D possibly corresponds to TRBD1 (6 bases). Germline assignment: CDR1 MNHEY and CDR2 SVGAGI. This CDR3 is built from 16 residues. Trimming removed 0 bases at V and 0 bases at J, with 9 bases between.